The rows below give T cell receptor beta chains drawn from one sample of a study of cytomegalovirus exposure and HLA in healthy donors. Clones were sequenced by immunoSEQ multiplex PCR, and TCRdb holds only the in-frame ones, with some missing. The repertoire holds over 150,000 clones, with roughly 80% as singletons. The sequenced sample was PBMCs. The receptors shown here come from a man younger than 35 in good health and CMV-seronegative. Both conserved end residues are part of each CDR3. Fields, in order: D gene, V gene, CDR3 protein. The D gene is left open where the match is weak.

- | TRBV20-1 | CSAALEEKLFF
- | TRBV19 | CASTLRQGGEKLFF
TRBD2 | TRBV10-2 | CASSERAGGVHEQFF
TRBD2 | TRBV19 | CASNGLAGGADTQYF
- | TRBV6-5 | CASSYGGYYGYTF
- | TRBV7-2 | CASSLGAADTQYF
TRBD2 | TRBV5-4 | CASSFAGGGDYEQYF
- | TRBV6-5 | CASRTGVSSYEQYF
- | TRBV6-6 | CASSYSADSYNEQFF
TRBD1 | TRBV7-9 | CASGQDAEAFF
- | TRBV28 | CASSSGDGANVLTF
TRBD2 | TRBV10-2 | CATPSGSGTGELFF
- | TRBV28 | CASSLTGATNEKLFF
TRBD1 | TRBV29-1 | CSVEVGTGVPYEQYF
- | TRBV7-9 | CASSLAWRGSGTEAFF
- | TRBV19 | CASSIRDMVATNEQFF
- | TRBV6-1 | CASCTPGLVDNEQFF
TRBD2 | TRBV27 | CASSTGLAGGPSTDTQYF
TRBD1 | TRBV18 | CASSRQGASYNEQFF
TRBD2 | TRBV30 | CAWSVLAGGSEQFF
TRBD1 | TRBV23-1 | CASKQGISYNEQFF
TRBD1 | TRBV28 | CASSLTGGSGNQPQHF